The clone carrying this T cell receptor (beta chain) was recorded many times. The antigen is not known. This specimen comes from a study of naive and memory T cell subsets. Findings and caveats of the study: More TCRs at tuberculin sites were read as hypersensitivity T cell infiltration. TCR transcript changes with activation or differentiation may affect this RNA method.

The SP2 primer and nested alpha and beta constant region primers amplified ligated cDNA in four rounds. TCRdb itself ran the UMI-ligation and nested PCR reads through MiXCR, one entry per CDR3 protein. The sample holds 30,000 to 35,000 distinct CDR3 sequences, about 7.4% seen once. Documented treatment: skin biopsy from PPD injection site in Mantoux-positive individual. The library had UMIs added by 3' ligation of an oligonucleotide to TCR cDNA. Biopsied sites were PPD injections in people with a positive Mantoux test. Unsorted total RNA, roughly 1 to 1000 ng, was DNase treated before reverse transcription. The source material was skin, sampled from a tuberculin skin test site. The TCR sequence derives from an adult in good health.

The CDR3 sequence is CSARLGLAASLSTDTQYF. CDR3 in DNA: TGCAGTGCTAGACTCGGACTAGCCGCTTCCCTTAGCACAGATACGCAGTATTTT. The V call is TRBV20-1, the J call TRBJ2-3, with 8 bases lining up with TRBD2. From germline, CDR1 is DFQATT and CDR2 SNEGSKA (reference sequence). CDR3 length equals 18 residues. With V trimmed by 2 bases and J by 0 bases, 13 bases remained unmatched.